The T cell receptor beta chain under discussion was sequenced for a study of blood T cells in healthy people across ages. Background on the study: The capture of about one barcoded beta molecule per two T cells was achieved by template switching.

This clonotype was observed at least ten times. The antigen is not known. Study outcomes and limitations: In older individuals, TCR beta diversity per million T cells was lower, falling roughly linearly with age.

A second PCR, run for 7 to 11 cycles, used a sample-barcoded 5' primer plus a J-beta primer mix. TCRdb used MiXCR to reprocess the 5' RACE reads, holding one entry per CDR3 protein. The repertoire holds around 670,000 distinct CDR3 sequences, roughly 30% seen once, with approximately 14% in the top ten. Each donor was a healthy Caucasian individual from Russia, aged about 6 to 100. In each sample, at least 7 million PBMCs were isolated. The sequenced sample was blood. The TCR comes from a woman older than 75 in good health.

CDR3 sequence: CAWNFKGQGGGYTF. The CDR3, as DNA: TGTGCCTGGAATTTCAAAGGACAGGGAGGCGGCTACACCTTC. V usage is TRBV30 and J usage is TRBJ1-2; 8 bases line up with TRBD1. Germline V lookup: CDR1 GTSNPN, CDR2 SVGIG (reference sequence). V lost 4 bases to trimming and J lost 8 bases; unmatched junction nucleotides: 12. The CDR3 spans 14 residues.